One T cell receptor (beta chain) is described in this entry. The clone's antigen remains unknown. It has no much larger one-base neighbor in the sample; base qualities were not kept. The data were obtained in a study of T cell changes during pregnancy in multiple sclerosis (dated by TCRdb to the late 2010s). Some background on the complete study: The study looked at changes in the T cell repertoire across pregnancy in women with multiple sclerosis.

The protocol used for the library was the immunoSEQ multiplex PCR assay. As stored in TCRdb, this immuneACCESS dataset retains in-frame rearrangements with V and J assigned. A fraction of the clones does not appear; measured against another copy, unresolved V genes explain less than half of the discrepancy, and the remainder lacks a known reason. This sample has tens of thousands of clones in its table, and more than 90% of those were observed once. The top ten hold almost 2% of the sample. Measured from the cysteine to the phenylalanine, the CDR3 is 14 residues long. Left in the record is the CDR3 DNA by itself, 42 bases read in frame from the first base. As encoded in the germline V gene, CDR1 is MDHEN while CDR2 is SYDVKM. V sheds 5 bases and J sheds 6 bases, leaving 16 bases between their ends.

Sample: CD4+ T cells from peripheral blood mononuclear cells, taken after pregnancy. Here the chain combines TRBV28 and TRBJ1-2; TRBD1 might be the D gene, on 6 matching bases. This receptor was obtained from a female donor in good health, enrolled as a control in a pregnancy study. The CDR3 loop reads CASSLQGDLDGYTF. Read as DNA, the sequence is TGTGCCAGCAGTCTACAGGGAGATTTGGATGGCTACACCTTC.